These 6 T cell receptor gamma chains share one sample of origin, sequenced in a study of Vδ1+ human thymocytes. Study outcomes and limitations: Highly polyclonal TRG and TRD repertoires with Gaussian CDR3 length distributions appeared in thymus.

These receptors' antigens are unknown. RNA was extracted from the cells and then reverse transcribed. Multiplex PCR used pooled V-gene forward primers and a constant-region reverse primer to amplify CDR3s. TCRdb reprocessed the multiplex PCR reads using CATT. This sample carries about 36,000 gamma-chain clones, around 20% of them seen once, and the ten largest clones take roughly 2%. The material sequenced was Vdelta1+ gamma-delta thymocytes from the thymus. Regarding subset: FACS-sorted CD3+ TCRalphabeta- TCRVdelta1+ TCRVdelta2- thymocytes. The receptors here all came from a girl in the first two years of life who had congenital heart surgery.

This clone was seen more than once but under ten times. One end of the junction does not line up with germline, which may come from a read error. The chain combines TRGV2 with TRGJ1 or TRGJ2. The CDR3 spans 13 residues. Germline-derived CDR1 and CDR2 are EGSNGY and YDSYNSKV. CDR3 protein: CATWGGPHYKKLF. CDR3 DNA sequence: TGTGCCACCTGGGGCGGGCCACATTATAAGAAACTCTTT.

Of note for this clone: One end of the junction fails to match germline, which may point to a read error. The chain couples TRGV9 to TRGJ1 or TRGJ2. CDR1 is GITISATS, CDR2 ISYDGTV, per germline (reference sequence). The CDR3 length is 13 residues. The CDR3 here is CALWEVPYDKKLF. CDR3 in DNA: TGTGCCTTATGGGAGGTACCCTACGATAAGAAACTCTTC.

This sequence joins TRGV9 and TRGJP2. The V and J ends lost 0 bases and 15 bases, in that order; junction bases with no gene match: 7. The CDR3 spans 12 residues. Germline-derived CDR1 and CDR2 are GITISATS and ISYDGTV (reference sequence). The CDR3 nucleotides are TGTGCCTTGTGGGAGGTGCGGTGGGTCAAGACGTTT. It yields the protein CALWEVRWVKTF.

This rearrangement joins TRGV9 to TRGJ1 or TRGJ2. Germline V gene data show CDR1 as GITISATS and CDR2 as ISYDGTV (reference sequence). This CDR3 spans 15 amino acids. V gave up 5 bases and J gave up 0 bases; unmatched junction bases: 10. This chain's CDR3 is CALWAASQNYYKKLF. The CDR3 DNA sequence: TGTGCCTTGTGGGCCGCTTCACAGAATTATTATAAGAAACTCTTT.

This chain connects TRGV9 to TRGJ1 or TRGJ2. This CDR3 comprises 11 residues. J was trimmed by 12 bases and V by 5 bases; bases with no gene match: 10. Germline V gene lookup returns CDR1 GITISATS and CDR2 ISYDGTV (reference sequence). CDR3 protein: CALWVRAWKLF. In DNA form, the CDR3 reads TGTGCCTTGTGGGTTCGAGCTTGGAAACTCTTT.

Turning to this clone: The junction differs from germline at one of its ends, possibly a read error. The chain combines TRGV3 with TRGJ1 or TRGJ2. The germline gives CDR1 VTNTFY, CDR2 YDVSTARD (reference sequence). This CDR3 has 13 amino acids. For the CDR3, the DNA is TGTGCCACCTGGGGCCGGGGGTATTATAAGAAACTCTTC. The encoded protein is CATWGRGYYKKLF.